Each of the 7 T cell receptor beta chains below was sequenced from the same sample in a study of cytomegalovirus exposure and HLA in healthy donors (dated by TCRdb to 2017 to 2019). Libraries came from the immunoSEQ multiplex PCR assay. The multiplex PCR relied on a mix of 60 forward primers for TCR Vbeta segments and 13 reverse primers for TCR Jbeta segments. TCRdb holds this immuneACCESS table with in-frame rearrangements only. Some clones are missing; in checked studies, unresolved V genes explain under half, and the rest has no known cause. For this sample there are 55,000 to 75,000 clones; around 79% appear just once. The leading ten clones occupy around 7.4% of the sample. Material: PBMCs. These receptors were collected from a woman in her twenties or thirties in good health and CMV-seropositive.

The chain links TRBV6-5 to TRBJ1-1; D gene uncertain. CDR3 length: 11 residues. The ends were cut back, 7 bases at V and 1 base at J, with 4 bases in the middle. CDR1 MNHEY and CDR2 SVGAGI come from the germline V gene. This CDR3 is CASIRNTEAFF. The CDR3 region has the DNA TGTGCCAGCATCCGGAACACTGAAGCTTTCTTT.

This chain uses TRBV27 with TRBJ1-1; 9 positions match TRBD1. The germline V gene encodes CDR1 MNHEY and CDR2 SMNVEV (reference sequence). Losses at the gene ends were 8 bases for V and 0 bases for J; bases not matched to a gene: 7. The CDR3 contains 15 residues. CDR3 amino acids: CASHDRGGVNTEAFF. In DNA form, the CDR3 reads TGTGCCAGCCATGACAGGGGGGGCGTGAACACTGAAGCTTTCTTT.

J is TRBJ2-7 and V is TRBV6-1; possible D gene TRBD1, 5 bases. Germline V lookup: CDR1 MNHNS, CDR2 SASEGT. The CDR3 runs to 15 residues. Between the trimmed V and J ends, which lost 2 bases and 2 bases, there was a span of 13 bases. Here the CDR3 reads CASSERNRIPYEQYF. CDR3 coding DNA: TGTGCCAGCAGTGAAAGGAACAGGATCCCCTACGAGCAGTACTTC.

The chain's CDR3 is CASSPSGGAYNEQFF. CDR3 sequence (DNA): TGTGCCAGCAGCCCTAGCGGGGGAGCCTACAATGAGCAGTTCTTC. The chain uses TRBV27 and TRBJ2-1, with 10 bases that match TRBD2. The J segment lost 2 bases and the V segment lost 6 bases, leaving 4 bases of the junction unmatched. This CDR3 has 15 amino acids. Per germline, CDR1 MNHEY and CDR2 SMNVEV (reference sequence).

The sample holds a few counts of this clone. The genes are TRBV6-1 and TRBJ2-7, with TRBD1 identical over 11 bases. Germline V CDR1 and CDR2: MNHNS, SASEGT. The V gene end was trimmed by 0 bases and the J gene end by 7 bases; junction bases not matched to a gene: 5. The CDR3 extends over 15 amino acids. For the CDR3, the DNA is TGTGCCAGCAGTGAAGCAGGACAGGGGGCCAGGGAGCAGTACTTC. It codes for CASSEAGQGAREQYF.

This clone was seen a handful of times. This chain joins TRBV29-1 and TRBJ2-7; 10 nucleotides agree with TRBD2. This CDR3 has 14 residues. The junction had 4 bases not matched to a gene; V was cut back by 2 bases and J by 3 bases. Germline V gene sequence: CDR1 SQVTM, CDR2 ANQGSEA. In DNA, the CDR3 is TGCAGCGTTGAATTCCCTAGCGGGAGCTACGAGCAGTACTTC. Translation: CSVEFPSGSYEQYF.

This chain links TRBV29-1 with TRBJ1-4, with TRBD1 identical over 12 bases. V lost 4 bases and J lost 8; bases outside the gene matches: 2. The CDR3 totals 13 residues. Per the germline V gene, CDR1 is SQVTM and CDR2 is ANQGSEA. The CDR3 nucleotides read TGCAGCGTTGCGGGACAGGGGGCCGAAAAACTGTTTTTT. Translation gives CSVAGQGAEKLFF.